This T cell receptor beta chain was identified in a study of patients and donors after allogeneic stem cell transplantation. The germline V gene has CDR1 SEHNR and CDR2 FQNEAQ (reference sequence). The CDR3 spans 13 residues. Trimming shortened V by 5 bases and J by 3 bases, and 10 bases separated the two germline ends. TCRdb reprocessed the RT-PCR reads via MiXCR and lists one record per CDR3 protein. The sample has approximately 200,000 distinct CDR3 sequences; roughly two fifths are singletons. The source of this sequence is a human donor who was either an allogeneic HSCT recipient or a stem cell or donor lymphocyte infusion donor (not recorded which). It is not recorded whose cells these are; they may come from a transplant donor. Specimen: blood, either unsorted or a sorted T cell fraction (not recorded which). The rearrangement uses TRBV7-9 and TRBJ1-1; D might be TRBD1 (5 bases). In DNA form, the CDR3 reads TGTGCCAGCAGCCTGACAGTGGACACTGAAGCTTTCTTT. Protein product: CASSLTVDTEAFF. Full variable domain (remainder filled in from reference TRBV7-9 and TRBJ1-1): DTGVSQNPRHKITKRGQNVTFRCDPISEHNRLYWYRQTLGQGPEFLTYFQNEAQLEKSRLLSDRFSAERPKGSFSTLEIQRTEQGDSAMYLCASSLTVDTEAFFGQGTRLTVV.